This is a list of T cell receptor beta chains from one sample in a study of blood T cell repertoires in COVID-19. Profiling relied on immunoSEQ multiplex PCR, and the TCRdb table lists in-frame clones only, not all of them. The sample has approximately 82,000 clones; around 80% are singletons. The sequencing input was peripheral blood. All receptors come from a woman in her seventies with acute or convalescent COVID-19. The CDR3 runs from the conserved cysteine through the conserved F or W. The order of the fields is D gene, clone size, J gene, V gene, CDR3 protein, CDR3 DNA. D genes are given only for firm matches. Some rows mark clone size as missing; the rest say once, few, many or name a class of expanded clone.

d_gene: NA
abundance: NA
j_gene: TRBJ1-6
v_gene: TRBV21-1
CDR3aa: CASSRVGDTRLVLLRNSPLHF
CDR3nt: TGTGCCAGCAGTAGGGTAGGTGATACTAGACTGGTGTTATTAAGGAACTCACCCCTCCACTTT

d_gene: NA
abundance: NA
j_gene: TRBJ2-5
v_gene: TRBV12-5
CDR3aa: CASGLNGGRQETQYF
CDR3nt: TGTGCTAGTGGTTTGAATGGGGGGAGACAAGAGACCCAGTACTTC

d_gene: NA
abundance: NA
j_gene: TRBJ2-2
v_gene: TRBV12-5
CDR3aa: CASGSPGGSNTGELFF
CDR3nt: TGTGCTAGTGGTTCGCCGGGCGGGTCGAACACCGGGGAGCTGTTTTTT

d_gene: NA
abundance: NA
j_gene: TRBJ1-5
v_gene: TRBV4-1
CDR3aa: CASSQVGRSRGPQHF
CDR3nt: TGCGCCAGCAGCCAAGTTGGCAGGTCTAGGGGGCCCCAGCATTTT

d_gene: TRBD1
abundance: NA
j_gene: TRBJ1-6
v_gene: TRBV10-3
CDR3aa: CAIRGTGDNSPLHF
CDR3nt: TGTGCCATCAGGGGGACAGGGGATAATTCACCCCTCCACTTT

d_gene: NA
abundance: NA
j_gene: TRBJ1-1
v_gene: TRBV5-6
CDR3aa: CASSFLYRSEAFF
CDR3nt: TGTGCCAGCAGCTTTCTGTACCGGAGTGAAGCTTTCTTT

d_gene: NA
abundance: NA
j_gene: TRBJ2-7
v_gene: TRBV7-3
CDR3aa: CASSFGQITYEQYF
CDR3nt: TGTGCCAGCAGCTTCGGACAGATAACCTACGAGCAGTACTTC

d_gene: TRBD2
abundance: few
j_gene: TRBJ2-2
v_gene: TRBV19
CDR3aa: CASSTVAGVGHVGELFF
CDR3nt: TGTGCCAGTAGTACCGTAGCGGGAGTAGGCCACGTTGGGGAGCTGTTTTTT

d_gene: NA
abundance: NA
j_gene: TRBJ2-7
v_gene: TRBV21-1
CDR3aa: CASSKGSRAQYF
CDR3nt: TGTGCCAGCAGCAAAGGTTCGCGGGCCCAGTACTTC

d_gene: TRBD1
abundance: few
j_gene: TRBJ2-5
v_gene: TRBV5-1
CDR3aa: CASSWAGQGLPRTQYF
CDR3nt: TGCGCCAGCAGCTGGGCAGGACAGGGGTTACCGAGGACCCAGTACTTC

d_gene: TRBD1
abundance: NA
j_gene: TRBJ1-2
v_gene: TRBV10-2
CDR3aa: CASSDFFRTGSWDYGYTF
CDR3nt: TGCGCCAGCAGTGACTTCTTCAGGACAGGGAGCTGGGACTATGGCTACACCTTC

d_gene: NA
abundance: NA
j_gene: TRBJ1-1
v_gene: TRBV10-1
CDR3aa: CASSDFGESGTEAFF
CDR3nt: TGCGCCAGCAGTGATTTTGGGGAATCGGGGACTGAAGCTTTCTTT

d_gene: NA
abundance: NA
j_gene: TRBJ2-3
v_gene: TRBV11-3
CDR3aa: CASSPDGSGTDTQYF
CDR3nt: TGTGCCAGCAGCCCCGATGGTAGCGGCACAGATACGCAGTATTTT

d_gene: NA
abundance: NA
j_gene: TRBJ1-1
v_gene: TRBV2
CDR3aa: CASSDRGEAFF
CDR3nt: TGTGCCAGCAGTGATAGGGGTGAAGCTTTCTTT

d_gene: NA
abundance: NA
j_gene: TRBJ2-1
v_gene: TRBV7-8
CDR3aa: CASSLATAGGYNEQFF
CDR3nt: TGTGCCAGCAGCTTAGCGACGGCGGGCGGTTACAATGAGCAGTTCTTC

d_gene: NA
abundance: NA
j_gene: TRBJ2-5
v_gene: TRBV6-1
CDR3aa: CASSELRETQYF
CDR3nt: TGTGCCAGCAGTGAACTGCGAGAGACCCAGTACTTC

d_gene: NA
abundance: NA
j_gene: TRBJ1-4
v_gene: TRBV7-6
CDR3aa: CASSLGAQEKLFF
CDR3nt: TGTGCCAGCAGCTTAGGGGCACAAGAAAAACTGTTTTTT

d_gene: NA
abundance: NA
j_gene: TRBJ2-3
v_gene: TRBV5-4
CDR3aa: CASSQFSGRSTDTQYF
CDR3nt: TGTGCCAGCAGCCAATTCAGCGGACGTAGCACAGATACGCAGTATTTT

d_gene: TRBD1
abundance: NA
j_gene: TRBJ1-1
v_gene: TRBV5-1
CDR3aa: CASSPGGTENTEAFF
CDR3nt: TGCGCCAGCAGCCCCGGCGGGACAGAAAACACTGAAGCTTTCTTT

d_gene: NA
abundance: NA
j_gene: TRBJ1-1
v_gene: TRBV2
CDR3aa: CASSSRDSYTEAFF
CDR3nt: TGTGCCAGCAGCAGTCGGGACTCTTACACTGAAGCTTTCTTT

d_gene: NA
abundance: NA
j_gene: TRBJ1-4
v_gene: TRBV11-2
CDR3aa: CASSSGMGVRRGEKLFF
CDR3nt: TGTGCCAGCAGCTCTGGCATGGGGGTGAGGAGGGGAGAAAAACTGTTTTTT

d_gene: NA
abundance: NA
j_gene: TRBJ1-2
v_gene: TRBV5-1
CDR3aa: CASSLADGGYGYTF
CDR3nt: TGCGCCAGCAGCTTGGCCGACGGAGGGTATGGCTACACCTTC

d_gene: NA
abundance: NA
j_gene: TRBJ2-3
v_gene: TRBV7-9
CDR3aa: CASSASAGGRADTQYF
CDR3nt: TGTGCCAGCAGCGCATCAGCAGGAGGGCGGGCAGATACGCAGTATTTT

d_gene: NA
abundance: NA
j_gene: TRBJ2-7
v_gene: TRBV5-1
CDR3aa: CASSLAGNSGYEQYF
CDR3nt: TGCGCCAGCAGCTTGGCCGGGAATAGTGGCTACGAGCAGTACTTC

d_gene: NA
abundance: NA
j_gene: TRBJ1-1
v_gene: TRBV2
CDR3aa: CASRVQRMNTEAFF
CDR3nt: TGTGCCAGCAGGGTACAGAGAATGAACACTGAAGCTTTCTTT

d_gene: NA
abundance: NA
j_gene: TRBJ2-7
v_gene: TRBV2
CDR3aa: CASRVQTLEQYF
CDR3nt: TGTGCCAGCAGAGTCCAGACTCTGGAGCAGTACTTC

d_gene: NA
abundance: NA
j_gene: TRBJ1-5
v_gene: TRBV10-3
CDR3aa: CAISESVVGPQHF
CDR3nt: TGTGCCATCAGTGAGTCGGTAGTCGGGCCCCAGCATTTT

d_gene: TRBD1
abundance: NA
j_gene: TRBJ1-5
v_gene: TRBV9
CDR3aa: CASSVGTGGQPQHF
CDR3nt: TGTGCCAGCAGCGTAGGGACAGGGGGACAGCCCCAGCATTTT

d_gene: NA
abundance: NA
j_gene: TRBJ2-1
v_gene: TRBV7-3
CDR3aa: CASSFLGPPVSEQFF
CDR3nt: TGTGCCAGCAGCTTTCTAGGTCCCCCCGTATCTGAGCAGTTCTTC

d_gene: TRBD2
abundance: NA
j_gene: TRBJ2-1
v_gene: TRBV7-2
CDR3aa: CASSFGLTGGPGNEQFF
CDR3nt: TGTGCCAGCAGCTTCGGGCTTACGGGAGGGCCGGGCAATGAGCAGTTCTTC

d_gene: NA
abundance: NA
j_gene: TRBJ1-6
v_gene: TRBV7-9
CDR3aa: CASSLTGWNSPLHF
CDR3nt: TGTGCCAGCAGCCTGACAGGCTGGAATTCACCCCTCCACTTT

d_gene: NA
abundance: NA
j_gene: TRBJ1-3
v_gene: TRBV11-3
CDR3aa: CASSENSGNTIYF
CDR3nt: TGTGCCAGCAGCGAGAACTCTGGAAACACCATATATTTT

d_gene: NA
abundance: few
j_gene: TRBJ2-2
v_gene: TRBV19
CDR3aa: CASSMRGSWELFF
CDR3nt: TGTGCCAGTAGTATGAGAGGTTCCTGGGAGCTGTTTTTT

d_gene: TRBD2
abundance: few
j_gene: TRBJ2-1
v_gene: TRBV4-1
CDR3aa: CASSLYGTSGYNEQFF
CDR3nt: TGCGCCAGCAGCCTCTACGGGACTAGCGGCTACAATGAGCAGTTCTTC

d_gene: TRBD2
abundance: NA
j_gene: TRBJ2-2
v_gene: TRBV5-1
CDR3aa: CASSRGLAGVPAGELFF
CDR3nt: TGCGCCAGCAGCCGCGGACTAGCGGGAGTTCCAGCCGGGGAGCTGTTTTTT

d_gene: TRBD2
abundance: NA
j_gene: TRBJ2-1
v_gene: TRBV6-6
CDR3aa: CASSYSPWTSEQFF
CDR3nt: TGTGCCAGCAGTTACTCGCCCTGGACTAGCGAGCAGTTCTTC

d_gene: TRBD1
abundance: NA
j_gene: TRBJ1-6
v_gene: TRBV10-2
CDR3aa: CASSEGQGASSPLHF
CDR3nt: TGCGCCAGCAGTGAAGGACAGGGTGCTAGTTCACCCCTCCACTTT

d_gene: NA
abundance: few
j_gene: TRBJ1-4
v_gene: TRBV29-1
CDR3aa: CSVLAQVGEKLFF
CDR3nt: TGCAGCGTCCTGGCCCAGGTTGGGGAAAAACTGTTTTTT

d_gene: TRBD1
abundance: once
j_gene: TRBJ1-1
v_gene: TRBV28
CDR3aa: CASSPGGDGTEAFF
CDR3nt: TGTGCCAGCAGTCCAGGGGGCGACGGCACTGAAGCTTTCTTT

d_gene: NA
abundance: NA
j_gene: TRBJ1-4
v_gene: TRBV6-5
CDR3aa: CASLPILATNEKLFF
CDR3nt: TGTGCCAGCCTCCCCATATTGGCCACTAATGAAAAACTGTTTTTT

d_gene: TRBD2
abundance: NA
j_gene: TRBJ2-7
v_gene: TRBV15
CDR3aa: CATSSGLAVNGYEQYF
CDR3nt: TGTGCCACCAGCAGCGGACTAGCGGTAAATGGCTACGAGCAGTACTTC

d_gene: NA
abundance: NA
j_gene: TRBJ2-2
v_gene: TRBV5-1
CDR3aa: CASSLAGGDTGELFF
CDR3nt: TGCGCCAGCAGCTTGGCCGGAGGGGACACCGGGGAGCTGTTTTTT

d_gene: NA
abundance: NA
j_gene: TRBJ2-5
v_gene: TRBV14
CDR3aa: CASSRTVQETQYF
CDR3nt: TGTGCCAGCAGCCGGACAGTCCAAGAGACCCAGTACTTC

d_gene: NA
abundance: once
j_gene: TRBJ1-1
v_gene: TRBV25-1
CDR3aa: CASSAVATEAFF
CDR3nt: TGTGCCAGCAGTGCAGTCGCCACTGAAGCTTTCTTT

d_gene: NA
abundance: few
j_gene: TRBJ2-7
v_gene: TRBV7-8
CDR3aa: CASSLGLRQESYEQYF
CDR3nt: TGTGCCAGCAGCTTAGGGCTGAGACAGGAGTCCTACGAGCAGTACTTC

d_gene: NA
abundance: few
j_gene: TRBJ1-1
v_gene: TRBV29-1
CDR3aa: CSVGRTAKLQAFF
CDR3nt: TGCAGCGTAGGACGGACAGCCAAGCTTCAAGCTTTCTTT

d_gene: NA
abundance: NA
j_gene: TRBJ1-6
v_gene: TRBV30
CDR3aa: CAWSVETANSPLHF
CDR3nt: TGTGCCTGGAGTGTAGAGACAGCAAATTCACCCCTCCACTTT

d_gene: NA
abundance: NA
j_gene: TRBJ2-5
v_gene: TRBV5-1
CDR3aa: CASSLESRQSPQYF
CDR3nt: TGCGCCAGCAGCTTGGAGTCCCGACAGAGTCCCCAGTACTTC

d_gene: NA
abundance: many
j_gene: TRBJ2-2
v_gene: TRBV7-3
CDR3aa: CASSLNRDGELFF
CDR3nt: TGTGCCAGCAGCTTAAATAGAGACGGGGAGCTGTTTTTT

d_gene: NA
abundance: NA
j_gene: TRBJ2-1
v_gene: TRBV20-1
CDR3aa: CSASGTAGSSYNEQFF
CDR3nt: TGCAGTGCTAGTGGTACCGCGGGAAGCTCCTACAATGAGCAGTTCTTC

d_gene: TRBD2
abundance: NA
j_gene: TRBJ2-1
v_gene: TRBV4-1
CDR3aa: CASSQDGGGRGYYNEQFF
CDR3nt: TGCGCCAGCAGCCAAGATGGGGGCGGGAGGGGTTATTACAATGAGCAGTTCTTC

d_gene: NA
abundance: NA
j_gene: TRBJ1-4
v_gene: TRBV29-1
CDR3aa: CSLRDTEKLFF
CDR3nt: TGCAGCCTACGGGACACCGAAAAACTGTTTTTT

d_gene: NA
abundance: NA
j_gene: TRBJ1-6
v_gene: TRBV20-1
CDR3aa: CSASAPGLNSPLHF
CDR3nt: TGCAGTGCTAGTGCGCCAGGCCTTAATTCACCCCTCCACTTT

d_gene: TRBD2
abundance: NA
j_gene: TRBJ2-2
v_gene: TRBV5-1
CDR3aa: CASSSRLAAGELFF
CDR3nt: TGCGCCAGCAGCTCCCGACTAGCCGCCGGGGAGCTGTTTTTT

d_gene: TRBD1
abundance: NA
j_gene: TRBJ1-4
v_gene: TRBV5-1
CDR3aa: CASSEQGAAGEKLFF
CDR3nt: TGCGCCAGCAGCGAACAGGGGGCAGCAGGTGAAAAACTGTTTTTT

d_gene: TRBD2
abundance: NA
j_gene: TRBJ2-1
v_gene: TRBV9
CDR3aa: CASSVAPVGGRMTYNEQFF
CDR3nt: TGTGCCAGCAGCGTAGCTCCAGTCGGCGGGAGAATGACCTACAATGAGCAGTTCTTC